The 5 T cell receptor beta chains below come from one sample, sequenced in a study of vaccination effects on CD4 cells after COVID-19 (dated by TCRdb to 2021 to 2024). In the ViraFEST assay, PBMC were stimulated with viral peptide pools, and antigen-specific CD4+ T cell clonotypes were then identified by expansion using TCR sequencing. After around 10 days of culture, CD4+ T cells were isolated with the EasySep CD4+ T cell isolation kit. Two doses of either the BNT162b2 or the mRNA-1273 mRNA SARS-CoV-2 vaccine were administered to participants. These receptors lack a known antigen. Libraries were prepared through the immunoSEQ multiplex PCR assay. Drawn from immuneACCESS, this table holds only the in-frame rearrangements with V and J called that TCRdb kept. Clones are partly lost; checked studies trace under half to an unresolved V gene and leave the rest unexplained. The sample includes approximately 26,000 clones, with approximately 79% observed a single time. The ten largest clones capture around 6.5% of the sample.

This sample comprised CD4+ T cells from PBMCs cultured with SARS-CoV-2 spike peptides, obtained after COVID-19 vaccination. Reading the label with the study, this specimen's cell subset or site is: SARS-CoV-2 spike overlapping peptide pool stimulation. All receptors come from a human donor who received a COVID-19 vaccine. Some clones in this sample may be carry-over from other donors' samples.

This chain uses TRBV5-4 with TRBJ2-1, with 7 bases identical to TRBD2. V lost 2 bases and J lost 4; bases outside the gene matches: 6. Germline CDR1 and CDR2: SGHNT and YYREEE (reference sequence). The CDR3 runs to 15 residues. CDR3: CASSFAGDGYNEQFF. The CDR3 DNA follows: TGTGCCAGCAGCTTCGCGGGGGATGGGTACAATGAGCAGTTCTTC.

This clone was picked up a small number of times. CDR3 sequence reads: CASSLEGSGNSPLHF. The CDR3 DNA reads TGCGCCAGCAGCTTGGAGGGGTCGGGTAATTCACCCCTCCACTTT. The genes are TRBV5-1 and TRBJ1-6; D is possibly TRBD1 (5 bases). V gave up 0 bases and J gave up 6 bases, with 10 bases separating them. Germline CDR1 and CDR2: SGHRS and YFSETQ. CDR3 length: 15 amino acids.

The J gene is TRBJ1-1, the V gene TRBV14; weak D call: TRBD1 (6 bases). The CDR3 spans 15 residues. The germline V gene has CDR1 SGHDN and CDR2 FVKESK. V was trimmed by 1 base and J by 3 bases, leaving 12 bases between them. CDR3 in DNA: TGTGCCAGCAGCCAAGGTACAGGGACGGACACTGAAGCTTTCTTT. Protein sequence: CASSQGTGTDTEAFF.

This rearrangement joins TRBV3-1 (or the pseudogene TRBV3-2) to TRBJ2-3; 7 bases line up with TRBD2. This CDR3 spans 13 amino acids. Per the germline V gene, CDR1 is LGHDT and CDR2 is YNNKEL (reference sequence). J was trimmed by 2 bases and V by 8 bases; bases with no gene match: 4. The CDR3, as DNA: TGTGCCAGCCGGGACTATCTCACAGATACGCAGTATTTT. Amino acids: CASRDYLTDTQYF.

The J gene is TRBJ1-2, the V gene TRBV7-9; 12 nucleotides agree with TRBD1. V dropped 6 bases and J dropped 6; count of bases not matched to a gene: 8. CDR3 length: 15 residues. The germline V gene has CDR1 SEHNR and CDR2 FQNEAQ (reference sequence). CDR3 in amino acids: CASSSTGTGGHGYTF. Written as DNA, the CDR3 is TGTGCCAGCAGTTCAACCGGGACAGGGGGCCATGGCTACACCTTC.